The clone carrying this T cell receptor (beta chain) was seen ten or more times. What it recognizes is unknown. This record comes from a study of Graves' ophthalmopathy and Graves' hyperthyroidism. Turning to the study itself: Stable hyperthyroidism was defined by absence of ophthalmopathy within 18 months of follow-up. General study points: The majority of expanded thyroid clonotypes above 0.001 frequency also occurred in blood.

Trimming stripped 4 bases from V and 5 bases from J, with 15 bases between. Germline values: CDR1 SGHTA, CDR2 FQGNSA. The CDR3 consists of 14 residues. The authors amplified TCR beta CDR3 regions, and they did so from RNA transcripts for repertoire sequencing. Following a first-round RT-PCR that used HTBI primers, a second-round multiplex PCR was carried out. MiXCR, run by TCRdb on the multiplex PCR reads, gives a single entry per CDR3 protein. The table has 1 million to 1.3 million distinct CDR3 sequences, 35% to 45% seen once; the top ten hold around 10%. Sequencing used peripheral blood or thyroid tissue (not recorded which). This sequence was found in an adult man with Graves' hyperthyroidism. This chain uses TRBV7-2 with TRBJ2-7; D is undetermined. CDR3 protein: CASSSLGGGDEQYF. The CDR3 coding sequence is TGTGCCAGCAGCTCCCTTGGCGGCGGAGACGAGCAGTACTTC. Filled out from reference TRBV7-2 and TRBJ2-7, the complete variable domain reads GAGVSQSPSNKVTEKGKDVELRCDPISGHTALYWYRQSLGQGLEFLIYFQGNSAPDKSGLPSDRFSAERTGGSVSTLTIQRTQQEDSAVYLCASSSLGGGDEQYFGPGTRLTVT.